This T cell receptor beta chain stems from a study of spatial heterogeneity in lung cancer. Study in general: Across the raw uncorrected reads, a unique TCR and UMI combination was observed, on average, more than ten times.

This clonotype has more than one count but fewer than ten. Its specificity is unknown. Looked up from germline, CDR1 is SGHNT and CDR2 is YYREEE (reference sequence). V lost 3 bases, J lost 4 bases, and 6 bases stayed unmatched. The CDR3 contains 14 residues. General study results and limits: Blood carried ubiquitous expanded tumor TCRs more at resection than follow-up.

On each TCR cDNA molecule, a unique molecular identifier was present. From the 5' RACE reads, TCRdb called clonotypes with MiXCR, one entry per CDR3 protein. The sample records tens of thousands of distinct CDR3 sequences, 13% being singletons. The time point was: sample taken at primary tumor resection. Frozen PBMC, nontumor lung or tumor provided whole RNA, which was sequenced unsorted. Donation came from around 72 patients with untreated early-stage non-small cell lung cancer. Here the sequenced sample was PBMCs, taken at surgery. The source of this sequence is a male donor with early-stage non-small cell lung cancer. This sequence joins TRBV5-4 and TRBJ1-1; 7 nucleotides align to TRBD1. CDR3 DNA sequence: TGTGCCAGCAGCTCAAACAGGGGCCTCACTGAAGCTTTCTTT. The encoded protein is CASSSNRGLTEAFF.